This T cell receptor beta chain comes out of a study of blood T cell repertoires in COVID-19. In the study overall: Specimens from acute and convalescent COVID-19 originated in the United States, Italy and Spain. PBMCs, B-cell-depleted T cells, or T cells provided the cDNA or gDNA that made up the material.

Data came from immunoSEQ multiplex PCR; TCRdb stores just in-frame clones and leaves some out. The table shows over 65,000 clones, with 80% occurring only once. V gave up 5 bases and J gave up 0 bases; unmatched junction bases: 2. The CDR3 spans 14 residues. Germline V gene data show CDR1 as LGHNA and CDR2 as YNFKEQ. This chain uses TRBV4-2 with TRBJ2-7; 9 positions match TRBD2. The origin of this receptor is a woman aged 40 to 55 with active or convalescent COVID-19. Sequencing input: peripheral blood. The CDR3 is CASSSRGGSYEQYF. The CDR3 DNA is TGTGCCAGCAGCTCGCGGGGGGGCTCCTACGAGCAGTACTTC.